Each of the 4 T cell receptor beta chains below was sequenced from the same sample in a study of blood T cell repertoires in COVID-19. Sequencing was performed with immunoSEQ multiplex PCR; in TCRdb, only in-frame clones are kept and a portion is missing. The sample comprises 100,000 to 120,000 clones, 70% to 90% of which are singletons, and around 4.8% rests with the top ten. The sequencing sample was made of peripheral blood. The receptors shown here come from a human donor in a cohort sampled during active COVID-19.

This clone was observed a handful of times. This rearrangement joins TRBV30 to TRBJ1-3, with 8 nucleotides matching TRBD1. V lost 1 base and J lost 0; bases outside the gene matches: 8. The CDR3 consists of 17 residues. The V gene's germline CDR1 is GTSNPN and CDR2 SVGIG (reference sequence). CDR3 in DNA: TGTGCCTGGAGTGCCTTGGACAGGGCGATCTCTGGAAACACCATATATTTT. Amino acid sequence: CAWSALDRAISGNTIYF.

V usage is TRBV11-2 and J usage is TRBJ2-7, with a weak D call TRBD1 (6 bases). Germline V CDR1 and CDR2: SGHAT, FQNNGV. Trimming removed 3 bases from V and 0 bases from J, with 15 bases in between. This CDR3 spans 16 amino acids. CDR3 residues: CASSFISGDPSYEQYF. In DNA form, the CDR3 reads TGTGCCAGCAGCTTTATTTCAGGGGATCCCTCCTACGAGCAGTACTTC.

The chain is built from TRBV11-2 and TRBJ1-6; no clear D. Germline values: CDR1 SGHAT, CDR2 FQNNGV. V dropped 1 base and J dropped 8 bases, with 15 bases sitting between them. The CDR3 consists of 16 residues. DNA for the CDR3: TGTGCCAGCAGCTTAGCGTCATTAGCGGGTTATTCACCCCTCCACTTT. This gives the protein CASSLASLAGYSPLHF.

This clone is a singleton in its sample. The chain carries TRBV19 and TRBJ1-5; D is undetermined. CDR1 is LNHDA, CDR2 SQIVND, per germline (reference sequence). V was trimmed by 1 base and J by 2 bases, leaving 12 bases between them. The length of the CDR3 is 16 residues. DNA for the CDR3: TGTGCCAGTAGTATAGGTGGTCGCGGAGGCAATCAGCCCCAGCATTTT. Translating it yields CASSIGGRGGNQPQHF.